The 23 T cell receptor beta chains below were found in one sample sequenced in a study of T cells in Graves' hyperthyroidism and ophthalmopathy. TCR beta CDR3 regions were amplified from RNA. The HTBI primer set served for first-round RT-PCR of the TCR CDR3. TCRdb fed the multiplex PCR reads into MiXCR, producing one record per CDR3 protein. The profile shows roughly 300,000 distinct CDR3 sequences, around a sixth of them singletons. The sequenced sample was blood. All receptors derive from a woman between 50 and 59 years old with Graves' hyperthyroidism.

This clonotype was counted between two and nine times. J is TRBJ1-2 and V is TRBV7-8, with 10 bases aligning to TRBD1. V lost 5 bases and J lost 5; bases outside the gene matches: 8. The CDR3 is 15 amino acids. Germline-derived CDR1 and CDR2 are SGHVS and FQNEAQ. The CDR3 region is CASSLSGTGAYGYTF. CDR3 DNA: TGTGCCAGCAGCCTCTCCGGGACAGGGGCTTATGGCTACACCTTC.

The rearrangement uses TRBV2 and TRBJ2-7; D gene uncertain. CDR3 size: 10 residues. Germline CDR1 and CDR2: SNHLY and FYNNEI. Deletions cut 6 bases from V and 3 bases from J, with 3 bases between. CDR3 in DNA: TGTGCCAGCAGGGACTACGAGCAGTACTTC. Encoded protein: CASRDYEQYF.

This clonotype was seen a few times. The J gene is TRBJ2-1, the V gene TRBV11-2, with D possibly matching TRBD2 (6 bases). The CDR3 sequence is 16 residues long. Germline assignment: CDR1 SGHAT and CDR2 FQNNGV. Trimming removed 4 bases from V and 4 bases from J, with 17 bases in between. The CDR3 sequence is CASSSRGTSLYNEQFF. DNA of the CDR3: TGTGCCAGCAGCTCCCGCGGGACCTCCCTGTACAATGAGCAGTTCTTC. The full variable domain, rest sourced from reference TRBV11-2 and TRBJ2-1, is EAGVAQSPRYKIIEKRQSVAFWCNPISGHATLYWYQQILGQGPKLLIQFQNNGVVDDSQLPKDRFSAERLKGVDSTLKIQPAKLEDSAVYLCASSSRGTSLYNEQFFGPGTRLTVL.

The rearrangement uses TRBV20-1 and TRBJ1-2; D might be TRBD1 (6 bases). The CDR3 runs to 19 residues. The germline gives CDR1 DFQATT, CDR2 SNEGSKA (reference sequence). V lost 5 bases and J lost 3, with 31 bases in between. CDR3 sequence reads: CSAQPPVFDSGADYYGYTF. The CDR3 DNA is TGCAGTGCTCAACCCCCGGTGTTCGATTCGGGGGCTGATTACTATGGCTACACCTTC.

Remarks on this clonotype: A much larger clone differs by one base, so this may be a read error. The chain combines TRBV20-1 with TRBJ2-1; D possibly corresponds to TRBD1 (5 bases). Germline CDR1 and CDR2: DFQATT and SNEGSKA (reference sequence). This CDR3 has 13 amino acids. DNA for the CDR3: TGCGGCGCTCCGCGGCAGGGCTACAATGAGCAGTTCTTC. Translation: CGAPRQGYNEQFF.

This clonotype was seen a few times. The chain is built from TRBV20-1 and TRBJ2-1, with unresolved D. Germline CDR1 and CDR2: DFQATT and SNEGSKA (reference sequence). The CDR3 is 15 amino acids. V was clipped by 5 bases and J by 4 bases, with 18 bases between them. The CDR3 DNA is TGCAGTGCTGAACAAACTGGAAGCTCTTACAATGAGCAGTTCTTC. Encoded protein: CSAEQTGSSYNEQFF.

Many counts were recorded for this clonotype. The chain links TRBV2 to TRBJ2-3, with a weak D call TRBD2 (6 bases). The germline V gene has CDR1 SNHLY and CDR2 FYNNEI. Trimming shortened V by 4 bases and J by 4 bases, and 12 bases separated the two germline ends. The CDR3 has 14 residues. In DNA form, the CDR3 reads TGTGCCAGCAGTGGAGGGGACTCCGCAGATACGCAGTATTTT. It translates to CASSGGDSADTQYF.

Concerning this clonotype itself: This clone may be a read error of a much larger clone one base away. Because it lacks the conserved phenylalanine or tryptophan at the end, this CDR3 is likely a read error. The rearrangement uses TRBV11-2 and TRBJ2-5; 9 bases are a match to TRBD1. The CDR3 consists of 18 residues. V dropped 0 bases and J dropped 1; count of bases not matched to a gene: 9. The V gene's germline CDR1 is SGHAT and CDR2 FQNNGV. CDR3 in DNA: TGTGCCAGCAGCTTAGACTCCTTAGGGACAGGGATCCAAGAGACCCAGTACCTC. Protein sequence: CASSLDSLGTGIQETQYL.

This clonotype is labeled as medium-sized. CDR3 coding DNA: TGTGCCAGCAGTAGGACCGGGTCTAACTATGGCTACACCTTC. Protein: CASSRTGSNYGYTF. V and J are TRBV27 and TRBJ1-2; D gene unclear. The germline V and J ends were trimmed by 5 bases and 0 bases, with 10 bases remaining between them. Germline CDR1 is MNHEY and CDR2 is SMNVEV (reference sequence). This CDR3 region has 14 residues.

The table lists this clonotype with many counts. A junction boundary mismatches the germline segment, possibly from a read error. The chain recombines TRBV30 with TRBJ2-5, with 8 bases identical to TRBD1. This CDR3 comprises 13 residues. The germline gives CDR1 GTSNPN, CDR2 SVGIG (reference sequence). This CDR3 reads CARRQGNQETQYF. CDR3 nucleotide sequence: TGTGCCCGGAGACAGGGGAACCAAGAGACCCAGTACTTC.

V and J are TRBV7-2 and TRBJ2-1; 7 bases line up with TRBD2. Germline V CDR1 and CDR2: SGHTA, FQGNSA. The CDR3 runs to 15 residues. V was clipped by 1 base and J by 6 bases; unmatched bases: 6. The CDR3 DNA follows: TGTGCCAGCAGCTTAGTCTCGGGAGGAGGCAATGAGCAGTTCTTC. This encodes CASSLVSGGGNEQFF.

The DNA for the CDR3 is TGCGCCAGCAGCCAAGCATTTGGAGCAGAATACGAGCAGTACGTC. Protein: CASSQAFGAEYEQYV. V usage is TRBV4-1 and J usage is TRBJ2-7; D remains unclear. V dropped 1 base and J dropped 4 bases, with 14 bases sitting between them. The CDR3 covers 15 residues. Looked up from germline, CDR1 is MGHRA and CDR2 is YSYEKL.

V and J are TRBV7-9 and TRBJ2-5, with D hard to call. V lost 1 base and J lost 0, with 9 bases in between. The CDR3 has 15 amino acids. CDR1 is SEHNR, CDR2 FQNEAQ, per germline (reference sequence). In nucleotides, the CDR3 is TGTGCCAGCAGCTTAGGGCTATCGTACCAAGAGACCCAGTACTTC. This codes for CASSLGLSYQETQYF.

The chain has TRBV12-3 or TRBV12-4 and TRBJ2-5; TRBD2 agrees at 12 bases. J was trimmed by 7 bases and V by 1 base; bases with no gene match: 4. This CDR3 spans 15 amino acids. CDR3 loop: CASSLGLAGGPTQYF. CDR3 in DNA: TGTGCCAGCAGTTTAGGTCTAGCGGGGGGGCCGACCCAGTACTTC.

In this sample, this clonotype turned up many times. The chain has TRBV27 and TRBJ2-7; no firm D call. V was pared by 5 bases and J by 0 bases, with 14 bases between. There are 15 residues in the CDR3. Germline-derived CDR1 and CDR2 are MNHEY and SMNVEV (reference sequence). This CDR3 reads CASSPHLKNSYEQYF. In DNA, the CDR3 is TGTGCCAGCAGTCCTCACCTCAAGAACTCCTACGAGCAGTACTTC.

In this sample, this clonotype turned up many times. J is TRBJ1-1 and V is TRBV18; D gene unclear. Germline assignment: CDR1 KGHSH and CDR2 LQKENI. This CDR3 is built from 15 residues. V dropped 0 bases and J dropped 0 bases, with 8 bases sitting between them. The CDR3 sequence: CASSPPSVLNTEAFF. The CDR3 DNA reads TGTGCCAGCTCACCACCGTCGGTATTGAACACTGAAGCTTTCTTT. The complete variable domain, with remaining parts taken from reference TRBV18 and TRBJ1-1, reads NAGVMQNPRHLVRRRGQEARLRCSPMKGHSHVYWYRQLPEEGLKFMVYLQKENIIDESGMPKERFSAEFPKEGPSILRIQQVVRGDSAAYFCASSPPSVLNTEAFFGQGTRLTVV.

This chain connects TRBV12-3 or TRBV12-4 to TRBJ1-5, with TRBD1 identical over 9 bases. This CDR3 spans 14 amino acids. Trimming took 5 bases from V and 7 from J; bases not matched to a gene: 6. The CDR3 spells CASSRTGEGQPQHF. The CDR3 DNA is TGTGCCAGCAGTCGGACAGGGGAAGGCCAGCCCCAGCATTTT.

This clonotype was observed a handful of times. J is TRBJ2-6 and V is TRBV30; D gene unclear. CDR1 is GTSNPN, CDR2 SVGIG, per germline (reference sequence). V lost 0 bases and J 2 bases, leaving 5 bases between the germline ends. The CDR3 extends over 14 amino acids. CDR3: CAWSVSTGANVLTF. CDR3 in DNA: TGTGCCTGGAGTGTATCCACTGGGGCCAACGTCCTGACTTTC. Full variable domain (remainder filled in from reference TRBV30 and TRBJ2-6): SQTIHQWPATLVQPVGSPLSLECTVEGTSNPNLYWYRQAAGRGLQLLFYSVGIGQISSEVPQNLSASRPQDRQFILSSKKLLLSDSGFYLCAWSVSTGANVLTFGAGSRLTVL.

V usage is TRBV7-8 and J usage is TRBJ2-7; tentatively, D is TRBD2 (6 bases). V lost 4 bases, J lost 5 bases, and 21 bases lay in between. Germline CDR1 and CDR2: SGHVS and FQNEAQ. The CDR3 covers 16 residues. CDR3 loop: CASSSPYGRGNNEQYF. The CDR3 DNA sequence: TGTGCCAGCAGCTCCCCGTACGGTCGGGGGAACAACGAGCAGTACTTC.

In this sample, this clonotype turned up a few times. The rearrangement links TRBV18 to TRBJ2-3; 9 positions match TRBD2. CDR1 and CDR2 from the germline V gene are KGHSH and LQKENI. This CDR3 spans 16 amino acids. With 0 bases clipped from V and 1 base from J, the junction kept 2 bases outside the gene matches. The CDR3 region has the DNA TGTGCCAGCTCACCACCTGCGGGAGGGGGCACAGATACGCAGTATTTT. Amino acids: CASSPPAGGGTDTQYF.

This clonotype came up a few times. V and J are TRBV18 and TRBJ2-7, with D unresolved. Germline values: CDR1 KGHSH, CDR2 LQKENI. The CDR3 runs to 13 residues. Trimming took 3 bases from V and 4 from J, leaving 10 bases between them. This CDR3 reads CASSPNGEYEQYV. The CDR3 coding sequence is TGTGCCAGCTCACCTAATGGAGAATACGAGCAGTACGTC.

V gene TRBV6-1 combines with J gene TRBJ1-1; D call uncertain. This CDR3 has 14 residues. Trimming removed 5 bases from V and 5 bases from J, with 15 bases in between. Germline-derived CDR1 and CDR2 are MNHNS and SASEGT. In DNA form, the CDR3 reads TGTGCCAGCAGTCGAACGGGCCCGGGGACTGAAGCTTTCTTT. Amino acid sequence: CASSRTGPGTEAFF.

This clonotype was observed many times. This chain connects TRBV11-2 to TRBJ2-7; a weak D match, TRBD2 (5 bases). The CDR3 extends over 14 amino acids. V lost 6 bases to trimming and J lost 0 bases, with 12 bases between them. The germline gives CDR1 SGHAT, CDR2 FQNNGV. CDR3 amino acids: CASSLLRDSYEQYF. The CDR3 DNA sequence: TGTGCCAGCAGTTTACTCCGGGACTCCTACGAGCAGTACTTC.